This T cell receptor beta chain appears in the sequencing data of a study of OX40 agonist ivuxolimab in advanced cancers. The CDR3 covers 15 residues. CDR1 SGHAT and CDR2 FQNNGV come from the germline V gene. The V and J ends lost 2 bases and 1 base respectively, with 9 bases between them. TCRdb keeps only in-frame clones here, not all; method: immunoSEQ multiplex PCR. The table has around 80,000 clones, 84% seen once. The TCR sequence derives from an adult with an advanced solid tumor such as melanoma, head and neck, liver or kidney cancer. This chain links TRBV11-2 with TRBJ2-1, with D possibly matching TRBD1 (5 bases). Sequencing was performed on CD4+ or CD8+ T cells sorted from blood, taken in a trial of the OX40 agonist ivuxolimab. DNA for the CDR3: TGTGCCAGCAGCTTAAAGGGGTCGTCCTACAATGAGCAGTTCTTC. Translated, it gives CASSLKGSSYNEQFF. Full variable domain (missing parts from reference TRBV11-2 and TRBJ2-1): EAGVAQSPRYKIIEKRQSVAFWCNPISGHATLYWYQQILGQGPKLLIQFQNNGVVDDSQLPKDRFSAERLKGVDSTLKIQPAKLEDSAVYLCASSLKGSSYNEQFFGPGTRLTVL.